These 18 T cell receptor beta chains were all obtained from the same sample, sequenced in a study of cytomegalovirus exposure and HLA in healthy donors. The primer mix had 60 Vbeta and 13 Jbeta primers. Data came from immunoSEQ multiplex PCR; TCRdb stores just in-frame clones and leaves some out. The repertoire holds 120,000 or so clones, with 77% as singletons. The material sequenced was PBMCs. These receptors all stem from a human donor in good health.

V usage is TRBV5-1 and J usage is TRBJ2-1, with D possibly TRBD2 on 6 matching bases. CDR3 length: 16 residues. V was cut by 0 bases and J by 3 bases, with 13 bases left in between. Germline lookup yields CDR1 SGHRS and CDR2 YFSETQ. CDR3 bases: TGCGCCAGCAGCTTGGCGTCGGGGACTGGCTACAATGAGCAGTTCTTC. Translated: CASSLASGTGYNEQFF.

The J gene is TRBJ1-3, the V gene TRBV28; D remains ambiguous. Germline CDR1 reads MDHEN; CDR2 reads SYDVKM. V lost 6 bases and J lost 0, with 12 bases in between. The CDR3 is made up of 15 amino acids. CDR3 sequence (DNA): TGTGCCAGCAGAATCGACGGGAGCTCTGGAAACACCATATATTTT. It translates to CASRIDGSSGNTIYF.

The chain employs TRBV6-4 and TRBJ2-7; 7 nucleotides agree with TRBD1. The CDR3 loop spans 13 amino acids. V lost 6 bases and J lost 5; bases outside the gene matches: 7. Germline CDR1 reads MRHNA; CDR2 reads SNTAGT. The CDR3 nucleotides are TGTGCCAGCAGGAAGACAGGGAGCGACGAGCAGTACTTC. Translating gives CASRKTGSDEQYF.

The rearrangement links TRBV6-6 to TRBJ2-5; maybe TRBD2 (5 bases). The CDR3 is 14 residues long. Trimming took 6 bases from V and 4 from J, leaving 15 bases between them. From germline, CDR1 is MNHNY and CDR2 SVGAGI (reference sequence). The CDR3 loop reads CASSPPGKGETQYF. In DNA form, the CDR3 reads TGTGCCAGCAGCCCCCCCGGGAAGGGAGAGACCCAGTACTTC.

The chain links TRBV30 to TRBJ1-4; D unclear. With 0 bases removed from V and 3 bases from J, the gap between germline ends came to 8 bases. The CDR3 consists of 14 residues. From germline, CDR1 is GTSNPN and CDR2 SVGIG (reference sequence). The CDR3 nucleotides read TGTGCCTGGAGTGTTGGGCCGGCTAATGAAAAACTGTTTTTT. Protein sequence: CAWSVGPANEKLFF.

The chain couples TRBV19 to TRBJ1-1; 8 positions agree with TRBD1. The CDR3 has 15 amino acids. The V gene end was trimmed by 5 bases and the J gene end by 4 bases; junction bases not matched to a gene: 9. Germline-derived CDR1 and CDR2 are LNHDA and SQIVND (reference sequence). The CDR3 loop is CASSLWTGRPTEAFF. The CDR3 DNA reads TGTGCCAGTAGTCTTTGGACAGGGAGGCCCACTGAAGCTTTCTTT. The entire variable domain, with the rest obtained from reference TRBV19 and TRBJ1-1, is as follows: DGGITQSPKYLFRKEGQNVTLSCEQNLNHDAMYWYRQDPGQGLRLIYYSQIVNDFQKGDIAEGYSVSREKKESFPLTVTSAQKNPTAFYLCASSLWTGRPTEAFFGQGTRLTVV.

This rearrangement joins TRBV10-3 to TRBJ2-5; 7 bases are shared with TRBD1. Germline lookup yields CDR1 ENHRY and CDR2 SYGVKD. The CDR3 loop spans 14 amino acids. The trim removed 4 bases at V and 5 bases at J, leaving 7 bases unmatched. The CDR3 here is CAISVTGAGETQYF. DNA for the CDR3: TGTGCCATCAGTGTTACAGGGGCAGGGGAGACCCAGTACTTC.

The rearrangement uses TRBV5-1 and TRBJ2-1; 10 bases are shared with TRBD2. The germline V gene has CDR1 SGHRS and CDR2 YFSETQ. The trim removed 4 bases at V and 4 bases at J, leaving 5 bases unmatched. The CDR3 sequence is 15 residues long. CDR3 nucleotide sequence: TGCGCCAGCAGCCTACTAGCGGGGAAGTACAATGAGCAGTTCTTC. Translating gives CASSLLAGKYNEQFF. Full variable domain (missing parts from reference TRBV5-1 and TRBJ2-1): KAGVTQTPRYLIKTRGQQVTLSCSPISGHRSVSWYQQTPGQGLQFLFEYFSETQRNKGNFPGRFSGRQFSNSRSEMNVSTLELGDSALYLCASSLLAGKYNEQFFGPGTRLTVL.

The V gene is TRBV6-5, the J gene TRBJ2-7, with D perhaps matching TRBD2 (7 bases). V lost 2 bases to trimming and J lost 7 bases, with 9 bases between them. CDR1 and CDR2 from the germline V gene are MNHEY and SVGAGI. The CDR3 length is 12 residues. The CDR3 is CASSYRGGEQYF. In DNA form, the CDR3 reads TGTGCCAGCAGTTACAGGGGGGGTGAGCAGTACTTC.

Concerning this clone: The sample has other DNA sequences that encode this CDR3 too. This CDR3 reads CASSLTGWANYGYTF. In nucleotides, the CDR3 is TGTGCCAGCAGTTTGACAGGGTGGGCTAACTATGGCTACACCTTC. The chain couples TRBV27 to TRBJ1-2, with 7 bases matching TRBD1. Germline V gene data show CDR1 as MNHEY and CDR2 as SMNVEV (reference sequence). CDR3 length equals 15 residues. The J segment lost 0 bases and the V segment lost 3 bases, leaving 4 bases of the junction unmatched.

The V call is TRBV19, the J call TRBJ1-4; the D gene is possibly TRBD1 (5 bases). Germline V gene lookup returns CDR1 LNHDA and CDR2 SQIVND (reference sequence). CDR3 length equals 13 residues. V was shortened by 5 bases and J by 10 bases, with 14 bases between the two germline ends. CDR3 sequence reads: CASSPLDGGKLFF. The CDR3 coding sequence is TGTGCCAGTAGTCCTCTGGACGGGGGAAAACTGTTTTTT.

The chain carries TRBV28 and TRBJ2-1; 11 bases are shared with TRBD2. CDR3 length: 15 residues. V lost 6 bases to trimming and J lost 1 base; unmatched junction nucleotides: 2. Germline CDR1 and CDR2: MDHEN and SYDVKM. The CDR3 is CASRLAGESYNEQFF. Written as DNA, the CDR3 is TGTGCCAGCAGACTAGCGGGAGAGTCCTACAATGAGCAGTTCTTC.

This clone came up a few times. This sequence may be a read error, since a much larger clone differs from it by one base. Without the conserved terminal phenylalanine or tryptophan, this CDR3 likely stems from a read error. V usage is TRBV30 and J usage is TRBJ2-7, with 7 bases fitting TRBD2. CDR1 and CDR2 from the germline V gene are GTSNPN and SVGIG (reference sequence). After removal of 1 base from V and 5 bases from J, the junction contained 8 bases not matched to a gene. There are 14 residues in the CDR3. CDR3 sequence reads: CAWSGAGETHEQYL. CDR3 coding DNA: TGTGCCTGGAGTGGGGCGGGGGAAACCCACGAGCAGTACCTC.

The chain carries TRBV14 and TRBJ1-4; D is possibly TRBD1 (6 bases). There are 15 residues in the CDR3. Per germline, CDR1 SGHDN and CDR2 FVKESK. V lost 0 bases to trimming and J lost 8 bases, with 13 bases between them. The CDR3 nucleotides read TGTGCCAGCAGCCAAGATCGGACAGACACGGAAAAACTGTTTTTT. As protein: CASSQDRTDTEKLFF.

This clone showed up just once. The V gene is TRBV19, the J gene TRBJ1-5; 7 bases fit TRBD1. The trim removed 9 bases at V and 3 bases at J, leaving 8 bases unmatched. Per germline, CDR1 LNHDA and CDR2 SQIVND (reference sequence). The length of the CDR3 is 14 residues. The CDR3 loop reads CASTTDRDNQPQHF. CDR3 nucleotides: TGTGCCAGCACTACCGACAGGGACAATCAGCCCCAGCATTTT.

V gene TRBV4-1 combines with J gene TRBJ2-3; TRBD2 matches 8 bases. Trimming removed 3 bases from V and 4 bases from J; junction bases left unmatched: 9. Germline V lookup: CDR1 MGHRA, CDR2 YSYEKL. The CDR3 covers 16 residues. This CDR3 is CASSQPEAGGPDTQYF. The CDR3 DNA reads TGCGCCAGCAGCCAGCCAGAGGCGGGAGGCCCAGATACGCAGTATTTT.

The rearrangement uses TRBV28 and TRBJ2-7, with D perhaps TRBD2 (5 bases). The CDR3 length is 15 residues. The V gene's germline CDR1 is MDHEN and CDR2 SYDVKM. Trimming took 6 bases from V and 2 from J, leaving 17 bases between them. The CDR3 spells CASSSRTRDPYEQYF. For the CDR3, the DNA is TGTGCCAGCAGCTCTCGGACTCGAGATCCCTACGAGCAGTACTTC.

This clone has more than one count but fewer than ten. The CDR3 protein is CASRTPGTGPSNYGYTF. DNA for the CDR3: TGTGCCAGCAGAACTCCCGGGACAGGCCCATCTAACTATGGCTACACCTTC. The chain has TRBV28 and TRBJ1-2, with 8 bases lining up with TRBD1. The CDR3 runs to 17 residues. CDR1 and CDR2 (germline): MDHEN, SYDVKM. V lost 6 bases and J lost 0; bases outside the gene matches: 12.